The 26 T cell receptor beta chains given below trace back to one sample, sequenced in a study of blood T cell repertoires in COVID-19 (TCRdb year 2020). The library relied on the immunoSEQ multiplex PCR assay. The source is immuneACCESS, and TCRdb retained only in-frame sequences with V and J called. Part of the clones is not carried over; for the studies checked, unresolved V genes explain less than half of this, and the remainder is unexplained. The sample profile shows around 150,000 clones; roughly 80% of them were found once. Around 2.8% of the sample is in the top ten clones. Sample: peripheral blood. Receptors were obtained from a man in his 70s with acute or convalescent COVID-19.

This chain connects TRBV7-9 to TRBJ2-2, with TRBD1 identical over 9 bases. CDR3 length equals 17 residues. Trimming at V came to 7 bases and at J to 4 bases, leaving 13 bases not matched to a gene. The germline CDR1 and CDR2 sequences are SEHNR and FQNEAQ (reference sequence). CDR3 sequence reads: CASNVRPGQGGTGELFF. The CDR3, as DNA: TGTGCCAGCAACGTGAGGCCGGGACAGGGTGGCACCGGGGAGCTGTTTTTT.

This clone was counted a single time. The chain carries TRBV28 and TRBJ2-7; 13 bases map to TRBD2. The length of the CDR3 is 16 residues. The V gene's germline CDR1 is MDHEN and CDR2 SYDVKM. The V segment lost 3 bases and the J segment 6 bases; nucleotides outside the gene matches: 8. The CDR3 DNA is TGTGCCAGCAGTTTTCAAACTAGCGGGAGGGCAAGCGAGCAGTACTTC. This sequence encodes CASSFQTSGRASEQYF.

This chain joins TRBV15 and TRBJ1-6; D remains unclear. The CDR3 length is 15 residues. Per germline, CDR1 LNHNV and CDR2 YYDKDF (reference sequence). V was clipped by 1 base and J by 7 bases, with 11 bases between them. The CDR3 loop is CATSRARTGNSPLHF. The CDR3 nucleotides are TGTGCCACCAGCAGAGCCAGGACGGGGAATTCACCCCTCCACTTT.

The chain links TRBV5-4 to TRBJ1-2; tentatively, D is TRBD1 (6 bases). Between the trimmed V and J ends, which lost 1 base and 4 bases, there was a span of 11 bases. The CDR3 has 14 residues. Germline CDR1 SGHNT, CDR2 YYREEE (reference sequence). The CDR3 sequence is CASSLFGGGYGYTF. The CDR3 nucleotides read TGTGCCAGCAGCTTGTTTGGGGGCGGCTATGGCTACACCTTC.

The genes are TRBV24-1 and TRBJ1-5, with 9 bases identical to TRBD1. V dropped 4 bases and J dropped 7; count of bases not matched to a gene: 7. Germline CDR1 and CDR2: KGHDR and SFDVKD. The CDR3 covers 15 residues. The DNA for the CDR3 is TGTGCCACCAGTGAGCCGGGACAGGGTTACCAGCCCCAGCATTTT. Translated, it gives CATSEPGQGYQPQHF.

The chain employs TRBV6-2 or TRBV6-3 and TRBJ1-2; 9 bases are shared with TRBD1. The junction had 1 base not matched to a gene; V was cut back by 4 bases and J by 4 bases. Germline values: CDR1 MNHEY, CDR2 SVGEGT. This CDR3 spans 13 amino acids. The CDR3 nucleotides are TGTGCCAGCAGTTCGGACAGGGGCTATGGCTACACCTTC. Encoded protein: CASSSDRGYGYTF.

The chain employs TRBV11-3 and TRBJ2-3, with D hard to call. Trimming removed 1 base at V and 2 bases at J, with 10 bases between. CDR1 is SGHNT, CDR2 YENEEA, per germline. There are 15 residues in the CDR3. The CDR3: CASSLGQAPTDTQYF. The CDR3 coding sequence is TGTGCCAGCAGCTTAGGCCAGGCTCCCACAGATACGCAGTATTTT.

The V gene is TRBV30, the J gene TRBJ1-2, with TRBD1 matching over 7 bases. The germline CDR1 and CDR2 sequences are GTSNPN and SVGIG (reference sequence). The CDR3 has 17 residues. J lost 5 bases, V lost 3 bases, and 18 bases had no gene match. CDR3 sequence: CAWRVSKVGSGGYGYTF. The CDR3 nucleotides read TGTGCCTGGAGGGTATCCAAGGTCGGTTCAGGGGGTTATGGCTACACCTTC. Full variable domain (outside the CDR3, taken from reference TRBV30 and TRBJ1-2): SQTIHQWPATLVQPVGSPLSLECTVEGTSNPNLYWYRQAAGRGLQLLFYSVGIGQISSEVPQNLSASRPQDRQFILSSKKLLLSDSGFYLCAWRVSKVGSGGYGYTFGSGTRLTVV.

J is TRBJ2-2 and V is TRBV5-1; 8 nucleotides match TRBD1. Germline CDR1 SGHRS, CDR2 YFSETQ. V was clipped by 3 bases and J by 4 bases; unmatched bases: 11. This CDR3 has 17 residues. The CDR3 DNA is TGCGCCAGCAGCTGGATTCGACAGGGGCGGTCCACCGGGGAGCTGTTTTTT. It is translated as CASSWIRQGRSTGELFF.

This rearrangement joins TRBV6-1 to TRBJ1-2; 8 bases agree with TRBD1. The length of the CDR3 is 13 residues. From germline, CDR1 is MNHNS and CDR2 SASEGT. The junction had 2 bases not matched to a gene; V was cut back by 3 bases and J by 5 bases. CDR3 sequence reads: CASSDQGAYGYTF. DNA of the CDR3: TGTGCCAGCAGTGATCAGGGGGCTTATGGCTACACCTTC.

The CDR3 spells CASSLSGGGAYFFEQYF. The DNA of the CDR3 is TGTGCCAGCAGCCTCTCTGGCGGGGGGGCCTATTTCTTCGAGCAGTACTTC. V and J are TRBV7-8 and TRBJ2-7; 9 bases match TRBD2. With V trimmed by 5 bases and J by 6 bases, 17 bases remained unmatched. CDR3 size: 17 residues. Per the germline V gene, CDR1 is SGHVS and CDR2 is FQNEAQ.

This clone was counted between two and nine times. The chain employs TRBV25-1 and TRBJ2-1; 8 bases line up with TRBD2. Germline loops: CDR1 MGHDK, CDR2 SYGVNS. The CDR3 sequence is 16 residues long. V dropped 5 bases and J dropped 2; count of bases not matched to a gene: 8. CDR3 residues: CASSKAGVTAYNEQFF. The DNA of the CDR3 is TGTGCCAGCAGTAAAGCGGGAGTCACCGCCTACAATGAGCAGTTCTTC.

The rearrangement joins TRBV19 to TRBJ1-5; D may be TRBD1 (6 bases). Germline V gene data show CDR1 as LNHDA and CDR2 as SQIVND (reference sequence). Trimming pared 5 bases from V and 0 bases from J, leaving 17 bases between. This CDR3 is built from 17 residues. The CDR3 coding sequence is TGTGCCAGTAGTCCAGATGGACAGCCTTATAGCAATCAGCCCCAGCATTTT. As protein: CASSPDGQPYSNQPQHF. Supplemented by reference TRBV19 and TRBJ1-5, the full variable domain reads DGGITQSPKYLFRKEGQNVTLSCEQNLNHDAMYWYRQDPGQGLRLIYYSQIVNDFQKGDIAEGYSVSREKKESFPLTVTSAQKNPTAFYLCASSPDGQPYSNQPQHFGDGTRLSIL.

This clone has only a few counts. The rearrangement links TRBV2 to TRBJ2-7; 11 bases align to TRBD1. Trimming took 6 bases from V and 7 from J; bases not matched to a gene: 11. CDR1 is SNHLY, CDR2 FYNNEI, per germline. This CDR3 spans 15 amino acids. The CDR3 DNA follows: TGTGCCAGCAGAGGACCGGGACAGGGGGTTAGAGAGCAGTACTTC. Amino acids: CASRGPGQGVREQYF.

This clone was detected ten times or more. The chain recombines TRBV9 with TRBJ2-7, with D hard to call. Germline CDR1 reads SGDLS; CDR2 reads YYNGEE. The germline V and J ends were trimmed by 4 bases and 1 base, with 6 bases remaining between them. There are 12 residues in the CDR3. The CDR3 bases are TGTGCCAGCAGCCCTAATTCCTACGAGCAGTACTTC. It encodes CASSPNSYEQYF. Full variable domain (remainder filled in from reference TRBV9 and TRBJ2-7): DSGVTQTPKHLITATGQRVTLRCSPRSGDLSVYWYQQSLDQGLQFLIQYYNGEERAKGNILERFSAQQFPDLHSELNLSSLELGDSALYFCASSPNSYEQYFGPGTRLTVT.

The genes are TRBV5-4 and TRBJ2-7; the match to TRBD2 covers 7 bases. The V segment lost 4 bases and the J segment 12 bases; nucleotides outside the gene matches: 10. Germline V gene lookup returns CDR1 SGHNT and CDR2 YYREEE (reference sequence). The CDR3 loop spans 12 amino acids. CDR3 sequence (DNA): TGTGCCAGCAGCACTACTAGCGACGGATTGTACTTC. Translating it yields CASSTTSDGLYF.

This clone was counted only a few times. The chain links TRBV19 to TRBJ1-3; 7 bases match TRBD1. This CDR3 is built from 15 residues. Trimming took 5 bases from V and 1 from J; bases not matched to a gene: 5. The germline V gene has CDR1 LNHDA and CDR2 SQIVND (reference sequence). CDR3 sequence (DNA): TGTGCCAGTAGTCTTCCAGGGGGTTCTGGAAACACCATATATTTT. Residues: CASSLPGGSGNTIYF.

The CDR3 DNA follows: TGCGCCAGCCCAGACAGGGGGCGCACCCCGAACACTGAAGCTTTCTTT. It translates to CASPDRGRTPNTEAFF. V usage is TRBV10-1 and J usage is TRBJ1-1, with TRBD1 matching over 10 bases. Germline-derived CDR1 and CDR2 are WNHNN and SYGVQD (reference sequence). CDR3 length: 16 residues. The V and J ends lost 8 bases and 1 base, in that order; junction bases with no gene match: 10.

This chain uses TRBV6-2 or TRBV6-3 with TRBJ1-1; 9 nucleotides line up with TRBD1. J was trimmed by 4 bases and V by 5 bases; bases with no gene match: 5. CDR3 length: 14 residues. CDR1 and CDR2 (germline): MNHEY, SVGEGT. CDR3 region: CASSSGDRVTEAFF. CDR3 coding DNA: TGTGCCAGCAGTAGTGGGGACAGGGTCACTGAAGCTTTCTTT.

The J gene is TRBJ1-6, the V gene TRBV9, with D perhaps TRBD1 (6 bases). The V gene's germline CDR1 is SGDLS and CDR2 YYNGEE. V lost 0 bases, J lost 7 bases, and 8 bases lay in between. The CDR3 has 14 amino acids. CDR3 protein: CASSVGQANSPLHF. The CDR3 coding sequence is TGTGCCAGCAGCGTAGGACAGGCCAATTCACCCCTCCACTTT.

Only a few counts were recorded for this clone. The CDR3 nucleotides are TGTGCCAGCAACGGAAAGAGGGGCAATCAGCCCCAGCATTTT. Its protein product is CASNGKRGNQPQHF. V is TRBV6-6 and J is TRBJ1-5; D is unresolved. Per the germline V gene, CDR1 is MNHNY and CDR2 is SVGAGI (reference sequence). This CDR3 is 14 amino acids long. V was clipped by 7 bases and J by 2 bases, with 12 bases between them.

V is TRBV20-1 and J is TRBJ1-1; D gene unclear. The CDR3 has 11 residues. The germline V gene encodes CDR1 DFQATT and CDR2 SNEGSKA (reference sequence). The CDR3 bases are TGCGGCATCAGGCAGAACACTGAAGCTTTCTTT. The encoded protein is CGIRQNTEAFF.

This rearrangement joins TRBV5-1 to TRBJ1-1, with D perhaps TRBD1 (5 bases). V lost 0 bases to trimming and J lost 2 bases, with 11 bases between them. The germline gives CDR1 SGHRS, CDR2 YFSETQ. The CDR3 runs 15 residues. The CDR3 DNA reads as TGCGCCAGCAGCTTGGGCCCGACAGTAAACACTGAAGCTTTCTTT. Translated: CASSLGPTVNTEAFF.

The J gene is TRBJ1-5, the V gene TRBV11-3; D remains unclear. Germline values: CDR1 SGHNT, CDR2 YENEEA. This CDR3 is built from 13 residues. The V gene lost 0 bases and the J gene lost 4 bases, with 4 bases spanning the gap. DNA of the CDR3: TGTGCCAGCAGCTTAGAGGAGAATCAGCCCCAGCATTTT. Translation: CASSLEENQPQHF.

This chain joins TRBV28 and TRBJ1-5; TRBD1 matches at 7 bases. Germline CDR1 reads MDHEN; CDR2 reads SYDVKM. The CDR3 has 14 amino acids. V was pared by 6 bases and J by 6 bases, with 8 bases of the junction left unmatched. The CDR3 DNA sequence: TGTGCCAGCAGCCTCTGGACAGGCCTTCAGCCCCAGCATTTT. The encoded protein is CASSLWTGLQPQHF.

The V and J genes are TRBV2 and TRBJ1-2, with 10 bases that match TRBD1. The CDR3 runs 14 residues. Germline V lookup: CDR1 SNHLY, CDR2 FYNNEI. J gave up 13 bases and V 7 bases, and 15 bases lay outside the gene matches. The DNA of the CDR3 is TGTGCCAGCATCCGGCAGGGACAGGGGTCTTTCGGCACCTTC. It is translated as CASIRQGQGSFGTF.